This T cell receptor beta chain was identified during a study of post-analysis software for immune sequencing data. The study's findings and limits: Controls showed lower frequencies than patients for a handful of TRBV segments, and TRBV5-6, TRBV5-1 and TRBV20-1 were among these.

A remark on this clonotype: Its target is not known.

CDR1 is SEHNR and CDR2 is FQNEAQ in the germline V gene (reference sequence). V was shortened by 4 bases and J by 4 bases, with 6 bases between the two germline ends. There are 12 residues in the CDR3. Prepared libraries of TCR beta cDNA carried unique molecular identifiers. TCRdb passed the PCR reads through MiXCR, listing each CDR3 protein once. The profile shows about 680,000 distinct CDR3 sequences, around 64% of them singletons. The chain combines TRBV7-9 with TRBJ2-3, with D uncertain. The receptor comes from a girl aged 2 to 9 with multiple sclerosis. Sequenced: blood. The CDR3 nucleotides are TGTGCCAGCAGCTCCCAAGCAGATACGCAGTATTTT. This translates into CASSSQADTQYF. Together with reference TRBV7-9 and TRBJ2-3, the CDR3 gives the full variable domain: DTGVSQNPRHKITKRGQNVTFRCDPISEHNRLYWYRQTLGQGPEFLTYFQNEAQLEKSRLLSDRFSAERPKGSFSTLEIQRTEQGDSAMYLCASSSQADTQYFGPGTRLTVL.